Presented here are 18 T cell receptor beta chains from one specimen sequenced in a study of cytomegalovirus exposure and HLA in healthy donors. The PCR ran on 60 Vbeta and 13 Jbeta primers. The method was immunoSEQ multiplex PCR; TCRdb's version includes in-frame clones alone and lacks a portion of them. Found here are a few hundred thousand clones, around 80% of them singletons; the top ten hold 15% to 18%. The specimen was PBMCs. All receptors derive from a middle-aged man in good health and CMV-seronegative.

The chain carries TRBV9 and TRBJ1-6; the match to TRBD1 covers 10 bases. CDR1 is SGDLS and CDR2 is YYNGEE in the germline V gene. V gave up 5 bases and J gave up 10 bases; unmatched junction bases: 9. The CDR3 spans 15 residues. CDR3: CASSYTGTGVSPLHF. DNA of the CDR3: TGTGCCAGCAGTTACACCGGGACAGGGGTCTCACCCCTCCACTTT.

V and J are TRBV23-1 and TRBJ2-5; the match to TRBD1 covers 8 bases. TRBV23-1 is marked as an open reading frame, function uncertain. The J segment lost 3 bases and the V segment lost 2 bases, leaving 8 bases of the junction unmatched. The CDR3 has 16 residues. CDR3 amino acids: CASSQGQGRVEETQYF. CDR3 in DNA: TGCGCCAGCAGTCAAGGACAGGGTAGGGTAGAAGAGACCCAGTACTTC.

This clone occurred a few times. V gene TRBV4-1 combines with J gene TRBJ2-5, with 12 bases identical to TRBD1. The CDR3 covers 17 residues. CDR1 and CDR2 from the germline V gene are MGHRA and YSYEKL. With 3 bases clipped from V and 2 bases from J, the junction kept 7 bases outside the gene matches. The CDR3 sequence is CASSHPGQGAEQETQYF. The DNA for the CDR3 is TGCGCCAGCAGCCATCCGGGACAGGGGGCGGAACAAGAGACCCAGTACTTC.

This clone was counted between two and nine times. The chain links TRBV7-9 to TRBJ2-5; D is perhaps TRBD2 (5 bases). The V and J ends lost 0 bases and 3 bases respectively, with 8 bases between them. Germline CDR1 reads SEHNR; CDR2 reads FQNEAQ (reference sequence). This CDR3 contains 14 residues. CDR3 region: CASSLAGGKETQYF. CDR3 DNA sequence: TGTGCCAGCAGCTTAGCAGGAGGAAAAGAGACCCAGTACTTC.

This chain uses TRBV6-5 with TRBJ2-2; 11 bases fit TRBD1. Germline loops: CDR1 MNHEY, CDR2 SVGAGI. The CDR3 contains 14 residues. Trimming cost V 5 bases and J 9 bases; bases outside gene matches: 5. In nucleotides, the CDR3 is TGTGCCAGCAGTAAGGACAGGGGGCTCCGGGAGCTGTTTTTT. Translated, it gives CASSKDRGLRELFF.

This clone came up once. This chain links TRBV29-1 with TRBJ2-1; 8 nucleotides line up with TRBD2. V lost 3 bases, J lost 13 bases, and 8 bases stayed unmatched. This CDR3 is 12 amino acids long. Germline CDR1 reads SQVTM; CDR2 reads ANQGSEA. Here the CDR3 DNA reads TGCAGCGTTGAGGACGCGGGGGGCCCTCAGTTCTTC. Translating it yields CSVEDAGGPQFF.

The gene calls are TRBV6-5 and TRBJ2-2, with 9 bases lining up with TRBD1. This CDR3 has 13 residues. Germline CDR1 is MNHEY and CDR2 is SVGAGI. The J segment lost 8 bases and the V segment lost 8 bases, leaving 6 bases of the junction unmatched. CDR3: CASGDRVTGELFF. The CDR3 DNA reads as TGTGCCAGCGGGGACAGGGTGACTGGGGAGCTGTTTTTT.

This chain links TRBV27 with TRBJ1-1; maybe TRBD1 (6 bases). Germline V gene sequence: CDR1 MNHEY, CDR2 SMNVEV (reference sequence). This CDR3 has 15 residues. With 7 bases removed from V and 0 bases from J, the gap between germline ends came to 15 bases. The CDR3 loop reads CASKFQGGVNTEAFF. CDR3 coding DNA: TGTGCCAGCAAGTTCCAAGGGGGGGTGAACACTGAAGCTTTCTTT.

CDR3 sequence: CASSSKETQYF. The CDR3 nucleotides are TGTGCCAGCAGCTCTAAAGAGACCCAGTACTTC. The V call is TRBV7-4, the J call TRBJ2-5, with D unresolved. CDR1 is SGHVT, CDR2 SQSDAQ, per germline. The CDR3 has 11 amino acids. V was trimmed by 4 bases and J by 3 bases, leaving 3 bases between them.

The chain employs TRBV12-5 and TRBJ1-2; D remains unclear. Germline CDR1 LGHNT, CDR2 FRNRAP. The CDR3 length is 15 residues. Deletions cut 5 bases from V and 3 bases from J, with 16 bases between. The CDR3 DNA reads as TGTGCTAGTGGTCTCTTCGGGGTGGCCCACTATGGCTACACCTTC. It is translated as CASGLFGVAHYGYTF.

This chain uses TRBV6-5 with TRBJ1-5; TRBD1 agrees at 7 bases. The CDR3 sequence is 14 residues long. V shed 4 bases and J 7 bases; nucleotides not matched to a gene: 7. Germline V gene lookup returns CDR1 MNHEY and CDR2 SVGAGI. CDR3 nucleotides: TGTGCCAGCAGTTCGACAGGGTCGAGGCAGCCCCAGCATTTT. Protein: CASSSTGSRQPQHF.

The chain links TRBV7-2 to TRBJ2-7, with 9 positions matching TRBD1. The V segment lost 3 bases and the J segment 3 bases; nucleotides outside the gene matches: 6. The CDR3 covers 15 residues. Germline CDR1 and CDR2: SGHTA and FQGNSA. The CDR3 protein is CASSLGTGYNYEQYF. The DNA of the CDR3 is TGTGCCAGCAGCTTGGGGACAGGGTATAACTACGAGCAGTACTTC.

Comments on this clone: The junction departs from germline at one end; a sequencing error may be responsible. The chain couples TRBV5-1 to TRBJ1-1, with 7 nucleotides matching TRBD1. Per germline, CDR1 SGHRS and CDR2 YFSETQ. The CDR3 consists of 13 residues. The CDR3 region is CASSLGQGVKFCF. DNA for the CDR3: TGCGCCAGCAGCTTGGGACAGGGCGTAAAATTTTGCTTT.

The chain combines TRBV5-1 with TRBJ2-7, with TRBD1 matching 10 bases. CDR3 length equals 15 residues. V dropped 0 bases and J dropped 5; count of bases not matched to a gene: 5. In germline, CDR1 is SGHRS, CDR2 YFSETQ. As DNA, the CDR3 is TGCGCCAGCAGCTTGGAGACAGGGGGCACCCACGAGCAGTACTTC. This encodes CASSLETGGTHEQYF.

This clone was counted between two and nine times. The V gene is TRBV5-6, the J gene TRBJ2-1; 10 bases fit TRBD1. This CDR3 has 14 amino acids. V shed 7 bases and J 4 bases; nucleotides not matched to a gene: 5. Germline V gives CDR1 SGHDT, CDR2 YYEEEE. This chain's CDR3 is CASSVDRGYNEQFF. The DNA for the CDR3 is TGTGCCAGCTCCGTGGACAGGGGGTACAATGAGCAGTTCTTC.

For this clone: Additional DNA sequences in this sample encode the identical CDR3. The genes are TRBV9 and TRBJ1-1; no definite D call. The CDR3 is made up of 15 amino acids. Germline V gives CDR1 SGDLS, CDR2 YYNGEE. With 0 bases removed from V and 1 base from J, the gap between germline ends came to 10 bases. CDR3 in DNA: TGTGCCAGCAGCGTAGGTTTACGGGAGAACACTGAAGCTTTCTTT. Translation: CASSVGLRENTEAFF. Using reference TRBV9 and TRBJ1-1 for the parts outside the CDR3, the full variable domain is DSGVTQTPKHLITATGQRVTLRCSPRSGDLSVYWYQQSLDQGLQFLIQYYNGEERAKGNILERFSAQQFPDLHSELNLSSLELGDSALYFCASSVGLRENTEAFFGQGTRLTVV.

The rearrangement joins TRBV2 to TRBJ1-1; D might be TRBD1 (5 bases). The CDR3 runs 13 residues. Trimming cost V 7 bases and J 1 base, with 10 bases left between them. CDR1 is SNHLY, CDR2 FYNNEI, per germline. Here the CDR3 reads CASKGLPNTEAFF. CDR3 in DNA: TGTGCCAGCAAGGGACTCCCGAACACTGAAGCTTTCTTT.

The table lists this clone with a few counts. The chain joins TRBV6-1 to TRBJ1-3; 7 bases map to TRBD1. The CDR3 totals 15 residues. Germline V lookup: CDR1 MNHNS, CDR2 SASEGT. Germline trimming cut 7 bases from V and 0 bases from J; bases unmatched to any gene: 6. The chain's CDR3 is CASMMGQHSGNTIYF. CDR3 bases: TGTGCCAGCATGATGGGACAGCACTCTGGAAACACCATATATTTT.